This TCR beta chain stems from a study of technical replicates of blood from a handful of donors. Assay: immunoSEQ multiplex PCR; the TCRdb copy retains only in-frame clones and omits some. The repertoire includes fewer than 100,000 clones, around 97% of them detected once, and about 0.29% sits in the top ten. This clone occurred once. V was trimmed by 5 bases and J by 5 bases, leaving 12 bases between them. In germline, CDR1 is LNHDA, CDR2 SQIVND (reference sequence). The CDR3 is 13 residues long. This sequence originates from a human donor in good health. The sequencing input was T cells isolated from PBMCs. The chain is built from TRBV19 and TRBJ1-1; TRBD1 is a possible D gene (6 bases). The CDR3 region is CASSPPGETEAFF. The CDR3, as DNA: TGTGCCAGTAGTCCCCCAGGGGAGACTGAAGCTTTCTTT.